The next 25 T cell receptor beta chains were all read from a single sample in a study of vaccination and CD4 T cells after COVID-19. Sequencing of the DNA from cultured CD4+ T cells was carried out with the Oncomine TCR Beta short-read assay. The genomic DNA was obtained from cultured CD4+ T cells by extraction with the QIAamp micro DNA kit. TCRdb recomputed calls from the PCR reads with MiXCR, one row per CDR3 protein. The sample yields several thousand distinct CDR3 sequences, approximately 35% seen once. What these receptors recognize is not known. Treatment defined: roughly 10-day PBMC culture with coronavirus spike peptide pools or control peptides (ViraFEST assay). Before the COVID-19 pandemic (2011-2018), CD4+ T cells were obtained from the unexposed donor. The sample comprised CD4+ T cells from blood, cultured in vitro. Receptor source: a human donor in good health.

This chain uses TRBV5-8 with TRBJ2-2, with D possibly TRBD1 on 6 matching bases. The CDR3 is 19 residues long. Trimming took 4 bases from V and 6 from J, leaving 28 bases between them. CDR1 is SGHTS and CDR2 is YDEGEE in the germline V gene. The DNA of the CDR3 is TGTGCCAGCAGCCCACTATTTCTAGGGGGTGGCGGCGGACCCGGGGAGCTGTTTTTT. Its protein is CASSPLFLGGGGGPGELFF.

This CDR3 is CASSLGSSGSYF. The CDR3 DNA reads as TGTGCCAGCAGCTTAGGATCAAGTGGGAGCTACTTC. The gene calls are TRBV7-8 and TRBJ2-7; maybe TRBD2 (5 bases). Trimming left V 1 base short and J 13 bases short, with 14 bases between. CDR3 length: 12 residues. CDR1 is SGHVS and CDR2 is FQNEAQ in the germline V gene.

This chain joins TRBV7-8 and TRBJ2-1; 8 nucleotides agree with TRBD2. CDR3 size: 13 residues. With V trimmed by 5 bases and J by 5 bases, 2 bases remained unmatched. Germline values: CDR1 SGHVS, CDR2 FQNEAQ. The CDR3 region is CASSVTSDNEQFF. CDR3 DNA: TGTGCCAGCAGCGTGACTAGCGACAATGAGCAGTTCTTC.

The chain combines TRBV27 with TRBJ2-3, with 8 positions matching TRBD1. This CDR3 has 15 residues. Per germline, CDR1 MNHEY and CDR2 SMNVEV (reference sequence). Trimming at V came to 5 bases and at J to 6 bases, leaving 10 bases not matched to a gene. CDR3 nucleotides: TGTGCCAGCAGTCTTGAGCAGGGGGCTTTTGATACGCAGTATTTT. Its translation is CASSLEQGAFDTQYF.

This clonotype has a handful of counts. The genes are TRBV20-1 and TRBJ1-5, with a possible D match to TRBD1 (6 bases). Trimming cost V 4 bases and J 2 bases, with 18 bases left between them. CDR3 length: 16 residues. Per the germline V gene, CDR1 is DFQATT and CDR2 is SNEGSKA (reference sequence). CDR3 protein: CSATEGGGEGNQPQHF. As DNA, the CDR3 is TGCAGTGCTACCGAGGGCGGGGGCGAGGGCAATCAGCCCCAGCATTTT.

The chain has TRBV1 and TRBJ2-5; the table gives TRBD1 as D, unverified against the DNA. TRBV1 is classified as a pseudogene. This CDR3 has 16 residues. The CDR3 is CTSSQDNVGGWETQYF. CDR3 bases: TGCACCAGCAGCCAAGACAATGTAGGGGGCTGGGAGACCCAGTACTTC.

This clonotype was found a few times. The chain is built from TRBV2 and TRBJ1-2; D may be TRBD1 (5 bases). This CDR3 contains 14 residues. Per germline, CDR1 SNHLY and CDR2 FYNNEI. V was pared by 1 base and J by 6 bases, with 12 bases between. The CDR3 region has the DNA TGTGCCAGCAGTGAAGGGGGGGGGATCCATGGCTACACCTTC. Encoded protein: CASSEGGGIHGYTF.

This clonotype came up a few times. An end of the junction does not agree with germline; a read error may underlie this. The chain carries TRBV7-7 and TRBJ2-1; tentative D call: TRBD2 (5 bases). The CDR3 is 13 residues long. Germline lookup yields CDR1 SSHAT and CDR2 FNYEAQ (reference sequence). CDR3 sequence reads: CASSLGDNNEQFF. CDR3 DNA: TGTGCTAGCAGCTTGGGAGATAACAATGAGCAGTTCTTC.

The chain is built from TRBV18 and TRBJ2-5; TRBD2 is a possible D gene (5 bases). The CDR3 runs to 14 residues. V dropped 3 bases and J dropped 5 bases, with 13 bases sitting between them. Germline lookup yields CDR1 KGHSH and CDR2 LQKENI. The DNA of the CDR3 is TGTGCCAGCTCACCTCCGGAGGTAGTGGAGACCCAGTACTTC. Translated: CASSPPEVVETQYF.

The chain carries TRBV6-1 and TRBJ2-7; TRBD1 agrees at 10 bases. The junction had 7 bases not matched to a gene; V was cut back by 6 bases and J by 2 bases. The CDR3 runs 15 residues. Per the germline V gene, CDR1 is MNHNS and CDR2 is SASEGT. The CDR3: CASSWGQGKTYEQYF. The DNA for the CDR3 is TGTGCCAGCAGCTGGGGACAGGGGAAGACCTACGAGCAGTACTTC.

This chain uses TRBV27 with TRBJ2-1, with 9 bases that match TRBD1. This CDR3 has 17 residues. Trimming removed 4 bases from V and 1 base from J; junction bases left unmatched: 8. The germline V gene has CDR1 MNHEY and CDR2 SMNVEV (reference sequence). In DNA form, the CDR3 reads TGTGCCAGCAGTTCCCAACAGGGGGCCCCGTCCTACAATGAGCAGTTCTTC. It yields the protein CASSSQQGAPSYNEQFF.

This chain links TRBV21-1 with TRBJ1-1. TRBV21-1 is a pseudogene segment. The CDR3 has 11 residues. The CDR3 DNA reads TGTGCCAGCAGCAATGACACTGAAGCTTTCTTT. Translation gives CASSNDTEAFF.

V usage is TRBV28 and J usage is TRBJ2-1; D is possibly TRBD2 (8 bases). The CDR3 runs 21 residues. V was shortened by 4 bases and J by 1 base, with 29 bases between the two germline ends. In germline, CDR1 is MDHEN, CDR2 SYDVKM. CDR3 sequence reads: CASSSRGGTYSGTDSYNEQFF. The CDR3 DNA is TGTGCCAGCAGTTCCCGCGGGGGGACATATTCCGGGACAGATTCCTACAATGAGCAGTTCTTC. The full variable domain, its missing parts supplied by reference TRBV28 and TRBJ2-1, is DVKVTQSSRYLVKRTGEKVFLECVQDMDHENMFWYRQDPGLGLRLIYFSYDVKMKEKGDIPEGYSVSREKKERFSLILESASTNQTSMYLCASSSRGGTYSGTDSYNEQFFGPGTRLTVL.

The chain is built from TRBV28 and TRBJ2-2; 11 bases are a match to TRBD2. The CDR3 contains 17 residues. Germline loops: CDR1 MDHEN, CDR2 SYDVKM. V was pared by 6 bases and J by 4 bases, with 10 bases of the junction left unmatched. The CDR3, as DNA: TGTGCCAGCAGCCCCATAGCGGGAGGGCGGGGCACCGGGGAGCTGTTTTTT. This codes for CASSPIAGGRGTGELFF.

This clonotype has just a few counts. J is TRBJ2-2 and V is TRBV7-9, with D unresolved. V dropped 5 bases and J dropped 0 bases, with 16 bases sitting between them. This CDR3 is built from 17 residues. The germline CDR1 and CDR2 sequences are SEHNR and FQNEAQ (reference sequence). CDR3 bases: TGTGCCAGCAGCAAGGTGGGCGCCTACGCGAACACCGGGGAGCTGTTTTTT. This translates into CASSKVGAYANTGELFF.

The J gene is TRBJ2-2, the V gene TRBV15; 9 nucleotides match TRBD1. Germline V gene sequence: CDR1 LNHNV, CDR2 YYDKDF (reference sequence). The V segment lost 2 bases and the J segment 4 bases; nucleotides outside the gene matches: 11. This CDR3 comprises 18 residues. CDR3 sequence (DNA): TGTGCCACCAGCAGACGTTCCACAGGGGGCATAAGCACCGGGGAGCTGTTTTTT. It is translated as CATSRRSTGGISTGELFF. The entire variable domain, with the rest obtained from reference TRBV15 and TRBJ2-2, is as follows: DAMVIQNPRYQVTQFGKPVTLSCSQTLNHNVMYWYQQKSSQAPKLLFHYYDKDFNNEADTPDNFQSRRPNTSFCFLDIRSPGLGDTAMYLCATSRRSTGGISTGELFFGEGSRLTVL.

Of note for this clonotype: Since no conserved phenylalanine or tryptophan closes the CDR3, a read error is the likely cause. This chain links TRBV6-2 or TRBV6-3 with TRBJ2-2; D remains ambiguous. Germline V gene data show CDR1 as MNHEY and CDR2 as SVGEGT. There are 13 residues in the CDR3. Trimming took 10 bases from V and 0 from J, leaving 9 bases between them. The CDR3 loop is CATKTANTGELFL. CDR3 bases: TGTGCCACCAAGACGGCGAACACCGGGGAGCTGTTTCTT.

V and J are TRBV9 and TRBJ2-7, with D tentatively TRBD2 (6 bases). Per germline, CDR1 SGDLS and CDR2 YYNGEE. The germline V and J ends were trimmed by 0 bases and 7 bases, with 17 bases remaining between them. The CDR3 contains 15 residues. As DNA, the CDR3 is TGTGCCAGCAGCGTAGAGGGCGGGATGGTTGGGGAGCAGTACTTC. Translation: CASSVEGGMVGEQYF.

The gene calls are TRBV5-4 and TRBJ1-2, with D perhaps matching TRBD1 (6 bases). CDR1 and CDR2 (germline): SGHNT, YYREEE (reference sequence). The V end was cut by 4 bases, the J end by 8 bases, with 15 bases between. The CDR3 spans 13 residues. CDR3 nucleotide sequence: TGTGCCAGCAGCCCCGTCCAGGGGAGAGGCTACACCTTC. As protein: CASSPVQGRGYTF.

This chain links TRBV11-2 with TRBJ1-3; tentative D call: TRBD1 (5 bases). CDR3 length: 14 amino acids. The germline V gene encodes CDR1 SGHAT and CDR2 FQNNGV. Deletions cut 4 bases from V and 3 bases from J, with 10 bases between. Here the CDR3 DNA reads TGTGCCAGCAGCTCTCAGGGTTTTGGAAACACCATATATTTT. Protein product: CASSSQGFGNTIYF.

This clonotype was counted only a few times. The J gene is TRBJ2-5, the V gene TRBV5-1, with D possibly being TRBD1 or TRBD2 (6 bases each). The CDR3 runs to 16 residues. Germline V lookup: CDR1 SGHRS, CDR2 YFSETQ. Trimming removed 1 base from V and 3 bases from J, with 16 bases in between. This CDR3 reads CASSLRGGTLKETQYF. As DNA, the CDR3 is TGCGCCAGCAGCTTGAGAGGGGGGACTCTTAAAGAGACCCAGTACTTC.

The V call is TRBV5-1, the J call TRBJ2-5, with 7 bases fitting TRBD2. The J segment lost 5 bases and the V segment lost 1 base, leaving 11 bases of the junction unmatched. Per the germline V gene, CDR1 is SGHRS and CDR2 is YFSETQ. The length of the CDR3 is 16 residues. In DNA form, the CDR3 reads TGCGCCAGCAGCTTGTCCGACGGGAGGATTGGTGAGACCCAGTACTTC. Amino acid sequence: CASSLSDGRIGETQYF.

The rearrangement links TRBV6-1 to TRBJ1-1; the D is unclear. Trimming shortened V by 10 bases and J by 1 base, and 7 bases separated the two germline ends. Germline CDR1 MNHNS, CDR2 SASEGT. The CDR3 is 11 residues long. This CDR3 reads CAIEGNTEAFF. The CDR3 DNA reads as TGTGCCATAGAGGGGAACACTGAAGCTTTCTTT.

With regard to this clonotype: The junction differs from germline at one of its ends, possibly a read error. The chain employs TRBV7-2 and TRBJ1-1; TRBD1 agrees at 8 bases. Germline V gene data show CDR1 as SGHTA and CDR2 as FQGNSA. This CDR3 comprises 15 residues. The CDR3 DNA reads TGTGCCAGCAGCTTACGACGGACAGGGAACGCTGAAGCTTTCTTT. Translating it yields CASSLRRTGNAEAFF.

A word on this clonotype: The CDR3 ends on some other residue instead of the conserved phenylalanine or tryptophan, so this is likely a read error. No DNA is shown, since the ends of the CDR3 on it are uncertain; the CDR3 is the one TCRdb lists. The chain joins TRBV6-1 to TRBJ1-1; the DNA was not used to check the table's D call, TRBD1. The CDR3 length equals 13 residues, ends included. CDR1 MNHNS and CDR2 SASEGT come from the germline V gene. This chain's CDR3 is CASSAGTGRLGGV.